This T cell receptor (beta chain) was recovered during a study of T cell repertoires in cytomegalovirus infection (dated by TCRdb to between 2018 and 2020). As for the study more broadly: Donor HLA type was relevant to the analysis, because carriage of CMV infection together with the matching HLA type was indicated by public TCR beta signatures. The full study reports these points: The ex vivo response was dominated by HLA-C-restricted CMV-specific TCR beta clonotypes, which also provided the single most frequent clonotype in two of eight donors. In both this cohort and an independent cohort of 352 donors, the cumulative frequency of public TCR beta family members distinguished carriers of CMV infection plus the relevant HLA type.

Sequenced using an Illumina HiSeq 1500. TCRdb reworked the public reads: Q25 trimming with fastp, MiXCR clone assembly, productive beta chains retained. Rows merge per CDR3 protein into single entries with the most common DNA and genes. The sample records roughly 190,000 distinct CDR3 sequences, nearly 9.5% of which are singletons. Of the sample, about 4.2% is held by the ten largest clones. CDR1 MNHNS and CDR2 SASEGT are derived from the germline V gene. The CDR3 holds 13 amino acids from the cysteine to the phenylalanine. Only the CDR3 portion is preserved as DNA: 39 bases, with reading frame beginning at the first base. Compared with germline, V lacks 7 bases and J lacks 8 bases; bases without a gene match: 5. This clonotype was observed a handful of times. No antigen is known for it. No base quality information exists; no much larger clone differs at one position.

The sequenced sample was PBMCs. The chain is encoded by TRBV6-1 joined to TRBJ1-6; 7 of the junction bases match TRBD1. The TCR was taken from a human donor in good health (CMV status not recorded). Some clones in this sample may be carry-over from other donors' samples. For the CDR3, the sequence is CASTDRVYSPLHF. The sequenced DNA: TGTGCCAGCACCGACAGGGTCTATTCACCCCTCCACTTT.